This is a list of T cell receptor beta chains from one sample in a study of vaccination and CD4 T cells after COVID-19. TCRdb reprocessed the PCR reads with MiXCR, giving one entry per CDR3 protein. Among around 20,000 distinct CDR3 sequences listed, approximately 48% were seen once. Their specific antigens are unknown. Sequenced: cultured CD4+ T cells from blood. The origin of the receptors is a human donor with COVID-19. The CDR3 runs from the conserved cysteine through the conserved F or W. The D gene is left open where the match is weak. Size tells how often a clone was seen (once, few, many) or the class of an expanded clone, and some rows leave it out.

d_gene: TRBD2; abundance: few; v_gene: TRBV7-2; j_gene: TRBJ2-5; len: 16; CDR3nt: TGTGCCAGCAGCTTAGTGGCGGGGGGGACCCAAGAGACCCAGTACTTC; CDR3aa: CASSLVAGGTQETQYF
d_gene: TRBD2; abundance: NA; v_gene: TRBV6-5; j_gene: TRBJ2-4; len: 17; CDR3nt: TGTGCCAGCAGTTACTCAGCGGGAAACGGAGCCAAAAACATTCAGTACTTC; CDR3aa: CASSYSAGNGAKNIQYF
d_gene: NA; abundance: once; v_gene: TRBV5-5; j_gene: TRBJ2-1; len: 13; CDR3nt: TGTGCCAGCAGCTTGGGGGGGGCAGTGGAGCAGTTCTTC; CDR3aa: CASSLGGAVEQFF
d_gene: NA; abundance: few; v_gene: TRBV7-2; j_gene: TRBJ1-1; len: 13; CDR3nt: TGTGCCAGCAGCTTACAGTTAAACACTGAAGCTTTCTTT; CDR3aa: CASSLQLNTEAFF
d_gene: NA; abundance: NA; v_gene: TRBV12-3/TRBV12-4; j_gene: TRBJ1-6; len: 16; CDR3nt: TGTGCCAGCAGGAGACTCGGCGGCAGGGATAATTCACCCCTCCACTTT; CDR3aa: CASRRLGGRDNSPLHF
d_gene: NA; abundance: NA; v_gene: TRBV20-1; j_gene: TRBJ2-3; len: 14; CDR3nt: TGCAGTGCTAGCCTAGGGGACCTCACAGATACGCAGTATTTT; CDR3aa: CSASLGDLTDTQYF
d_gene: TRBD2; abundance: few; v_gene: TRBV20-1; j_gene: TRBJ2-5; len: 15; CDR3nt: TGCAGTGCTACGACCGGGACTAGCGGGGGAAAGACCCAGTACTTC; CDR3aa: CSATTGTSGGKTQYF
d_gene: NA; abundance: NA; v_gene: TRBV5-1; j_gene: TRBJ2-1; len: 13; CDR3nt: TGCGCCAGCACCCGAGCCGGGGGCGGTGAGCAGTTCTTC; CDR3aa: CASTRAGGGEQFF
d_gene: NA; abundance: NA; v_gene: TRBV5-4; j_gene: TRBJ1-5; len: 14; CDR3nt: TGTGCCAGCAGCTTGGAGCCAGGGGATCAGCCCCAGCATTTT; CDR3aa: CASSLEPGDQPQHF
d_gene: NA; abundance: NA; v_gene: TRBV7-9; j_gene: TRBJ2-3; len: 15; CDR3nt: TGTGCCAGCAGCTTAGGGTCGGGGGCGTTAGATACGCAGTATTTT; CDR3aa: CASSLGSGALDTQYF
d_gene: TRBD1; abundance: NA; v_gene: TRBV11-3; j_gene: TRBJ1-3; len: 14; CDR3nt: TGTGCCAGCAGGTCACAGGGGATTGGAAACACCATATATTTT; CDR3aa: CASRSQGIGNTIYF
d_gene: NA; abundance: NA; v_gene: TRBV5-4; j_gene: TRBJ2-7; len: 13; CDR3nt: TGTGCCAGCAGCTTAGGAGGGAACTACGAGCAGTACTTC; CDR3aa: CASSLGGNYEQYF
d_gene: NA; abundance: few; v_gene: TRBV19; j_gene: TRBJ1-2; len: 15; CDR3nt: TGTGCCAGTAGTACCTCCGGGCAGGGTGACTATGGCTACACCTTC; CDR3aa: CASSTSGQGDYGYTF
d_gene: NA; abundance: few; v_gene: TRBV5-4; j_gene: TRBJ1-1; len: 15; CDR3nt: TGTGCCAGCAGCTTGTCTGGATTGATGAACACTGAAGCTTTCTTT; CDR3aa: CASSLSGLMNTEAFF
d_gene: NA; abundance: few; v_gene: TRBV10-1; j_gene: TRBJ1-2; len: 12; CDR3nt: TGCGCCAGCAGTGATCAGGGGTTTGGCTACACCTTC; CDR3aa: CASSDQGFGYTF
d_gene: TRBD1; abundance: few; v_gene: TRBV20-1; j_gene: TRBJ1-5; len: 14; CDR3nt: TGCAGTGCTAGAGGAGGCCAGGGGGATCAGCCCCAGCATTTT; CDR3aa: CSARGGQGDQPQHF
d_gene: NA; abundance: NA; v_gene: TRBV19; j_gene: TRBJ2-1; len: 14; CDR3nt: TGTGCCAGTAGTATAGGACTATCCTACAATGAGCAGTTCTTC; CDR3aa: CASSIGLSYNEQFF
d_gene: TRBD1; abundance: NA; v_gene: TRBV14; j_gene: TRBJ2-2; len: 16; CDR3nt: TGTGCCAGCAGCCAAGTTGCTACAGGGGTCACCGGGGAGCTGTTTTTT; CDR3aa: CASSQVATGVTGELFF
d_gene: NA; abundance: few; v_gene: TRBV20-1; j_gene: TRBJ1-5; len: 14; CDR3nt: TGCAGTGCTAGAGATCACTTTAGCAATCAGCCCCAGCATTTT; CDR3aa: CSARDHFSNQPQHF
d_gene: TRBD1; abundance: NA; v_gene: TRBV7-2; j_gene: TRBJ2-2; len: 14; CDR3nt: TGTGCCAGCAGCAGGGACAGGTGGAGCGGGGAGCTGTTTTTT; CDR3aa: CASSRDRWSGELFF
d_gene: NA; abundance: once; v_gene: TRBV7-8; j_gene: TRBJ2-2; len: 18; CDR3nt: TGTGCCAGCAGCTTAGCGGCGATAGCGGAAACGAACACCGGGGAGCTGTTTTTT; CDR3aa: CASSLAAIAETNTGELFF
d_gene: TRBD1; abundance: NA; v_gene: TRBV19; j_gene: TRBJ1-1; len: 14; CDR3nt: TGTGCCAGTAGTATCAGGGGGCCGAACACTGAAGCTTTCTTT; CDR3aa: CASSIRGPNTEAFF
d_gene: NA; abundance: NA; v_gene: TRBV11-3; j_gene: TRBJ2-6; len: 15; CDR3nt: TGTGCCAGCAGCCTAAGGGCGGCCGGGGCCAACGTCCTGACTTTC; CDR3aa: CASSLRAAGANVLTF
d_gene: TRBD1; abundance: once; v_gene: TRBV6-2/TRBV6-3; j_gene: TRBJ1-5; len: 19; CDR3nt: TGTGCCAGCAGAGACCTCATCGGGACAGGGAGTCAGGGCAATCAGCCCCAGCATTTT; CDR3aa: CASRDLIGTGSQGNQPQHF
d_gene: TRBD1; abundance: NA; v_gene: TRBV6-1; j_gene: TRBJ1-4; len: 15; CDR3nt: TGTGCCAGCAGTGAGTCCGGGACAGTGAATGAAAAACTGTTTTTT; CDR3aa: CASSESGTVNEKLFF
d_gene: TRBD1; abundance: NA; v_gene: TRBV6-1; j_gene: TRBJ1-2; len: 15; CDR3nt: TGTGCCAGCAGTCCGGGACAGGTATATGTAGAGGGCTACACCTTC; CDR3aa: CASSPGQVYVEGYTF
d_gene: TRBD1; abundance: few; v_gene: TRBV7-2; j_gene: TRBJ1-1; len: 15; CDR3nt: TGTGCCAGCAGCCCGGGGACAGGAGCGAACACTGAAGCTTTCTTT; CDR3aa: CASSPGTGANTEAFF
d_gene: TRBD1; abundance: NA; v_gene: TRBV6-1; j_gene: TRBJ2-7; len: 14; CDR3nt: TGTGCCAGCAGACCTACAGGGGGAGGCAACGAGCAGTACTTC; CDR3aa: CASRPTGGGNEQYF
d_gene: NA; abundance: NA; v_gene: TRBV7-8; j_gene: TRBJ1-5; len: 13; CDR3nt: TGTGCCAGCAGCACGATGGGGCTAGGGCCCCAGCATTTT; CDR3aa: CASSTMGLGPQHF
d_gene: TRBD1; abundance: few; v_gene: TRBV11-2; j_gene: TRBJ2-5; len: 14; CDR3nt: TGTGCCAGCAGCTTCGGGACAGGGTCAGAGACCCAGTACTTC; CDR3aa: CASSFGTGSETQYF
d_gene: NA; abundance: NA; v_gene: TRBV6-2/TRBV6-3; j_gene: TRBJ1-1; len: 18; CDR3nt: TGTGCCAGCAGTTACTCGCCACTTCGACAGATGATGAACACTGAAGCTTTCTTT; CDR3aa: CASSYSPLRQMMNTEAFF
d_gene: NA; abundance: few; v_gene: TRBV19; j_gene: TRBJ1-4; len: 15; CDR3nt: TGTGCCAGTAGTATAGATCGAGGGGTAAGCGAAAAACTGTTTTTT; CDR3aa: CASSIDRGVSEKLFF
d_gene: TRBD1; abundance: NA; v_gene: TRBV11-2; j_gene: TRBJ1-1; len: 15; CDR3nt: TGTGCCAGCAGCTTAGGGAACAGGGGGGGCACTGAAGCTTTCTTT; CDR3aa: CASSLGNRGGTEAFF
d_gene: TRBD1; abundance: few; v_gene: TRBV20-1; j_gene: TRBJ1-6; len: 16; CDR3nt: TGCAGTGCCAGACGACCAACGGGACAGAAAAATTCACCCCTCCACTTT; CDR3aa: CSARRPTGQKNSPLHF
d_gene: NA; abundance: NA; v_gene: TRBV20-1; j_gene: TRBJ1-4; len: 13; CDR3nt: TGCAGGGCTATAGGGGGTATGGGTGAAAAACTGTTTTTT; CDR3aa: CRAIGGMGEKLFF
d_gene: NA; abundance: NA; v_gene: TRBV19; j_gene: TRBJ1-3; len: 17; CDR3nt: TGTGCCAGTAGTATATATAACATCTGGAGCTCTGGAAACACCATATATTTT; CDR3aa: CASSIYNIWSSGNTIYF
d_gene: NA; abundance: NA; v_gene: TRBV6-1; j_gene: TRBJ2-5; len: 12; CDR3nt: TGTGCCAGCAGCAGGGCACGGGAGACCCAGTACTTC; CDR3aa: CASSRARETQYF
d_gene: NA; abundance: few; v_gene: TRBV2; j_gene: TRBJ2-3; len: 14; CDR3nt: TGTGCCAGCAGGAAGGGGGGGGGCACAGATACGCAGTATTTT; CDR3aa: CASRKGGGTDTQYF
d_gene: NA; abundance: few; v_gene: TRBV10-3; j_gene: TRBJ1-5; len: 14; CDR3nt: TGTGCCATCAGTGGAACCGAGCAATCTCAGCCCCAGCATTTT; CDR3aa: CAISGTEQSQPQHF
d_gene: NA; abundance: few; v_gene: TRBV7-3; j_gene: TRBJ1-2; len: 11; CDR3nt: TGTGCCAGCAGCTTAAAGTTTGGAGGATTCTTC; CDR3aa: CASSLKFGGFF
d_gene: NA; abundance: NA; v_gene: TRBV30; j_gene: TRBJ1-1; len: 12; CDR3nt: TGTGCCTGGACTACAGGCTTGACTGAAGCTTTCTTT; CDR3aa: CAWTTGLTEAFF
d_gene: NA; abundance: NA; v_gene: TRBV24-1; j_gene: TRBJ2-5; len: 13; CDR3nt: TGTGCCACCAGTGACTTCAGCGGAGAGACCCAGTACTTC; CDR3aa: CATSDFSGETQYF